This entry lists 32 T cell receptor beta chains sequenced from one sample in a study of blood T cell repertoires in COVID-19. Here immunoSEQ multiplex PCR was the method, and the copy in TCRdb shows in-frame clones only, minus some. The sample lists about 160,000 clones; more than 65% were seen once. Sequences were obtained from PBMCs or T cells enriched from blood (not recorded which). Receptors were obtained from a middle-aged woman with acute COVID-19.

The gene calls are TRBV27 and TRBJ2-2; D remains ambiguous. This CDR3 spans 14 amino acids. From germline, CDR1 is MNHEY and CDR2 SMNVEV (reference sequence). Trimming removed 3 bases at V and 1 base at J, with 6 bases between. CDR3 region: CASSFQLNTGELFF. The DNA of the CDR3 is TGTGCCAGCAGTTTCCAGTTGAACACCGGGGAGCTGTTTTTT.

This clone was detected ten times or more. The chain recombines TRBV7-3 with TRBJ2-2; the match to TRBD1 covers 7 bases. CDR3 length: 17 residues. With 0 bases clipped from V and 4 bases from J, the junction kept 8 bases outside the gene matches. Germline CDR1 is SGHTA and CDR2 is FQGTGA. CDR3 DNA sequence: TGTGCCAGCAGCTTAACAAGGGTACAGGGGACCACCGGGGAGCTGTTTTTT. It is translated as CASSLTRVQGTTGELFF.

This rearrangement joins TRBV18 to TRBJ2-1; 8 nucleotides match TRBD2. The germline CDR1 and CDR2 sequences are KGHSH and LQKENI. The V gene end was trimmed by 1 base and the J gene end by 0 bases; junction bases not matched to a gene: 8. The CDR3 is 18 amino acids. The CDR3 region is CASSPLPTSGSSYNEQFF. The DNA of the CDR3 is TGTGCCAGCTCACCACTTCCCACTAGCGGAAGCTCCTACAATGAGCAGTTCTTC.

The V and J genes are TRBV7-8 and TRBJ2-2, with 8 nucleotides matching TRBD2. Per the germline V gene, CDR1 is SGHVS and CDR2 is FQNEAQ. V was pared by 2 bases and J by 1 base, with 12 bases of the junction left unmatched. CDR3 length: 19 residues. The CDR3 loop is CASSLFIIASGRNTGELFF. The CDR3 DNA reads TGTGCCAGCAGCTTATTTATCATTGCGAGCGGGAGGAACACCGGGGAGCTGTTTTTT.

The chain recombines TRBV5-4 with TRBJ2-7; D unclear. V was shortened by 0 bases and J by 1 base, with 8 bases between the two germline ends. CDR1 and CDR2 (germline): SGHNT, YYREEE (reference sequence). This CDR3 spans 14 amino acids. CDR3 sequence (DNA): TGTGCCAGCAGCTTGGCCGCGGATTCCTACGAGCAGTACTTC. Translating it yields CASSLAADSYEQYF.

J is TRBJ2-2 and V is TRBV19; D not certain. V was cut by 3 bases and J by 2 bases, with 4 bases left in between. The CDR3 runs 13 residues. CDR1 and CDR2 from the germline V gene are LNHDA and SQIVND (reference sequence). CDR3 amino acids: CASSILNTGELFF. The CDR3 bases are TGTGCCAGTAGTATCCTAAACACCGGGGAGCTGTTTTTT.

The genes are TRBV7-2 and TRBJ2-2; 9 bases are a match to TRBD1. V lost 1 base to trimming and J lost 6 bases; unmatched junction nucleotides: 3. The CDR3 runs 15 residues. CDR1 and CDR2 from the germline V gene are SGHTA and FQGNSA. The DNA of the CDR3 is TGTGCCAGCAGCTTAGGGACAGGGGCAGCCGGGGAGCTGTTTTTT. This encodes CASSLGTGAAGELFF.

The rearrangement uses TRBV24-1 and TRBJ2-7; TRBD1 aligns across 7 bases. V dropped 3 bases and J dropped 2; count of bases not matched to a gene: 18. The CDR3 is 19 residues long. The V gene's germline CDR1 is KGHDR and CDR2 SFDVKD. The CDR3 bases are TGTGCCACCAGTGATGAGAGTGGCCGTCTACAGGGGTTTCCCTACGAGCAGTACGTC. Its translation is CATSDESGRLQGFPYEQYV.

The J gene is TRBJ1-4, the V gene TRBV15; D unclear. Trimming pared 0 bases from V and 4 bases from J, leaving 9 bases between. Germline lookup yields CDR1 LNHNV and CDR2 YYDKDF (reference sequence). This CDR3 comprises 15 residues. For the CDR3, the DNA is TGTGCCACCAGCAGAGATCCCCAGAATAATGAAAAACTGTTTTTT. Encoded protein: CATSRDPQNNEKLFF.

The chain has TRBV21-1 and TRBJ2-1; TRBD1, the table's D call, lacks a check against the DNA. TRBV21-1 is labeled a pseudogene. CDR3 length: 22 amino acids. CDR3 nucleotides: TGTGCCAGCAGCAAAGTCCCCAGCCCGCCGGAACAGGACAGGTCGCTTTACAATGAGCAGTTCTTC. Protein product: CASSKVPSPPEQDRSLYNEQFF.

The chain has TRBV4-1 and TRBJ2-1; D ambiguous. The CDR3 is 15 amino acids. Germline values: CDR1 MGHRA, CDR2 YSYEKL. V lost 2 bases, J lost 0 bases, and 8 bases lay in between. DNA of the CDR3: TGCGCCAGCAGCCAACTGTATTCCTCCTACAATGAGCAGTTCTTC. Translation: CASSQLYSSYNEQFF.

The J gene is TRBJ1-4, the V gene TRBV30, with 8 bases that match TRBD1. V was clipped by 2 bases and J by 7 bases; unmatched bases: 9. Germline CDR1 and CDR2: GTSNPN and SVGIG (reference sequence). The CDR3 spans 15 residues. This CDR3 is CAWSQDRGSGEKLFF. CDR3 nucleotide sequence: TGTGCCTGGAGTCAAGACAGGGGATCAGGTGAAAAACTGTTTTTT.

The rearrangement links TRBV9 to TRBJ2-1; TRBD2 agrees at 8 bases. Germline V gene sequence: CDR1 SGDLS, CDR2 YYNGEE. The CDR3 has 16 residues. V lost 6 bases and J lost 8; bases outside the gene matches: 16. The CDR3 spells CASIAIKAGDRDEQFF. The CDR3 DNA reads TGTGCCAGCATTGCGATTAAAGCGGGAGATAGGGATGAGCAGTTCTTC.

This chain links TRBV11-2 with TRBJ2-7; possibly TRBD2 for D (6 bases). Between the trimmed V and J ends, which lost 2 bases and 12 bases, there was a span of 20 bases. The CDR3 sequence is 14 residues long. Germline V CDR1 and CDR2: SGHAT, FQNNGV. CDR3 sequence (DNA): TGTGCCAGCAGCTTAACGGAGGGCCGACCGGGGCTGTACTTC. It encodes CASSLTEGRPGLYF.

Here the CDR3 reads CAWGGQGSNQPQHF. DNA for the CDR3: TGTGCCTGGGGGGGACAGGGAAGCAATCAGCCCCAGCATTTT. The V gene is TRBV30, the J gene TRBJ1-5; 9 bases line up with TRBD1. The CDR3 loop spans 14 amino acids. Germline V gene sequence: CDR1 GTSNPN, CDR2 SVGIG (reference sequence). Trimming took 5 bases from V and 1 from J; bases not matched to a gene: 3.

This clone occurred once. The chain carries TRBV7-3 and TRBJ2-5; D not resolved. The length of the CDR3 is 13 residues. V was shortened by 5 bases and J by 1 base, with 8 bases between the two germline ends. Germline-derived CDR1 and CDR2 are SGHTA and FQGTGA. The CDR3 loop is CASSPTVQETQYF. The CDR3 DNA is TGTGCCAGCAGCCCAACGGTCCAAGAGACCCAGTACTTC.

The chain couples TRBV7-9 to TRBJ1-1, with D perhaps TRBD1 (6 bases). Trimming shortened V by 6 bases and J by 4 bases, and 15 bases separated the two germline ends. The CDR3 totals 14 residues. Germline V gives CDR1 SEHNR, CDR2 FQNEAQ (reference sequence). The CDR3 region has the DNA TGTGCCAGCAGGACAGGAGGCACGGGCACTGAAGCTTTCTTT. It is translated as CASRTGGTGTEAFF. Supplemented by reference TRBV7-9 and TRBJ1-1, the full variable domain reads DTGVSQNPRHKITKRGQNVTFRCDPISEHNRLYWYRQTLGQGPEFLTYFQNEAQLEKSRLLSDRFSAERPKGSFSTLEIQRTEQGDSAMYLCASRTGGTGTEAFFGQGTRLTVV.

The chain recombines TRBV3-1 (or the pseudogene TRBV3-2) with TRBJ2-7; D remains unclear. CDR1 is LGHDT, CDR2 YNNKEL, per germline (reference sequence). V was shortened by 0 bases and J by 2 bases, with 11 bases between the two germline ends. This CDR3 is built from 15 residues. This CDR3 reads CASSQDEAGAYEQYF. Here the CDR3 DNA reads TGTGCCAGCAGCCAAGATGAAGCCGGAGCCTACGAGCAGTACTTC.

To note about this clone: One end of the junction does not line up with germline, which may come from a read error. Other DNA sequences of this sample code for an identical CDR3. V usage is TRBV11-3 and J usage is TRBJ2-6, with 7 nucleotides matching TRBD2. In germline, CDR1 is SGHNT, CDR2 YENEEA. The CDR3 spans 14 residues. The CDR3 protein is CASSGEAGANVLTF. CDR3 in DNA: TGTGCTAGCAGCGGGGAGGCTGGGGCCAACGTCCTGACTTTC.

The V call is TRBV27, the J call TRBJ2-1; 7 bases line up with TRBD1. Germline V gene lookup returns CDR1 MNHEY and CDR2 SMNVEV (reference sequence). The V segment lost 3 bases and the J segment 1 base; nucleotides outside the gene matches: 6. The CDR3 covers 16 residues. This CDR3 reads CASSFALQGSYNEQFF. DNA for the CDR3: TGTGCCAGCAGTTTTGCGTTACAGGGGTCCTACAATGAGCAGTTCTTC.

The chain recombines TRBV18 with TRBJ1-5; 9 bases fit TRBD1. CDR3 length: 18 amino acids. CDR1 and CDR2 from the germline V gene are KGHSH and LQKENI. With V trimmed by 3 bases and J by 4 bases, 13 bases remained unmatched. CDR3 amino acids: CASSPTGGPHRGNQPQHF. CDR3 coding DNA: TGTGCCAGCTCACCCACAGGGGGCCCTCACCGAGGGAATCAGCCCCAGCATTTT.

The V gene is TRBV6-6, the J gene TRBJ1-1; possibly TRBD1 for D (5 bases). Germline loops: CDR1 MNHNY, CDR2 SVGAGI (reference sequence). This CDR3 has 13 amino acids. Between the trimmed V and J ends, which lost 11 bases and 0 bases, there was a span of 13 bases. CDR3 in DNA: TGTGCCGGCACGGACACCTTGAACACTGAAGCTTTCTTT. Amino acids: CAGTDTLNTEAFF.

The chain carries TRBV5-1 and TRBJ2-2; TRBD1 agrees at 9 bases. After removal of 1 base from V and 6 bases from J, the junction contained 1 base not matched to a gene. This CDR3 contains 14 residues. CDR1 is SGHRS and CDR2 is YFSETQ in the germline V gene. The CDR3 region is CASSLRQGAGELFF. In nucleotides, the CDR3 is TGCGCCAGCAGCTTGAGACAGGGGGCCGGGGAGCTGTTTTTT.

The V gene is TRBV19, the J gene TRBJ2-7, with 8 bases fitting TRBD2. The V gene end was trimmed by 3 bases and the J gene end by 0 bases; junction bases not matched to a gene: 7. Germline V gene lookup returns CDR1 LNHDA and CDR2 SQIVND (reference sequence). This CDR3 has 16 amino acids. CDR3 DNA: TGTGCCAGTAGTATTTATGGCGGGAGGAGCTCCTACGAGCAGTACTTC. Its protein product is CASSIYGGRSSYEQYF.

This chain connects TRBV18 to TRBJ2-7; 7 bases align to TRBD2. Germline trimming cut 4 bases from V and 4 bases from J; bases unmatched to any gene: 7. CDR3 size: 14 residues. From germline, CDR1 is KGHSH and CDR2 LQKENI. The CDR3 sequence: CASSLGGRAYEQYF. The CDR3 DNA follows: TGTGCCAGCTCACTCGGGGGGAGAGCTTACGAGCAGTACTTC.

This clone was detected a few times. The genes are TRBV30 and TRBJ2-3; 7 nucleotides align to TRBD1. Losses at the gene ends were 3 bases for V and 4 bases for J; bases not matched to a gene: 10. Looked up from germline, CDR1 is GTSNPN and CDR2 is SVGIG (reference sequence). The CDR3 consists of 15 residues. In DNA, the CDR3 is TGTGCCTGGAGCGCCTCCCTCACAGGGGCAGATACGCAGTATTTT. This translates into CAWSASLTGADTQYF.

The rearrangement links TRBV2 to TRBJ1-1; no clear D gene. V was clipped by 0 bases and J by 1 base, with 12 bases between them. The CDR3 contains 16 residues. CDR1 and CDR2 from the germline V gene are SNHLY and FYNNEI. The CDR3 spells CASSEAGGLKNTEAFF. CDR3 sequence (DNA): TGTGCCAGCAGTGAAGCAGGAGGCCTTAAGAACACTGAAGCTTTCTTT.

This chain connects TRBV27 to TRBJ2-2; possibly TRBD1 for D (6 bases). The CDR3 totals 17 residues. In germline, CDR1 is MNHEY, CDR2 SMNVEV (reference sequence). Trimming took 6 bases from V and 0 from J, leaving 17 bases between them. CDR3 protein: CASRLLRGSANTGELFF. The CDR3 DNA is TGTGCCAGCAGGCTCTTAAGGGGGTCCGCGAACACCGGGGAGCTGTTTTTT.

This clone showed up many times. This rearrangement joins TRBV6-5 to TRBJ2-2, with 8 bases identical to TRBD1. CDR3 length equals 14 residues. Trimming removed 4 bases from V and 6 bases from J; junction bases left unmatched: 4. Germline V CDR1 and CDR2: MNHEY, SVGAGI. The CDR3 region is CASSSTGAAGELFF. The CDR3 DNA is TGTGCCAGCAGTTCGACAGGGGCCGCCGGGGAGCTGTTTTTT.

This chain uses TRBV28 with TRBJ2-1; TRBD2 aligns across 11 bases. Trimming cost V 5 bases and J 2 bases; bases outside gene matches: 5. Germline assignment: CDR1 MDHEN and CDR2 SYDVKM. CDR3 size: 16 residues. The CDR3 loop reads CASSELAGAPYNEQFF. Written as DNA, the CDR3 is TGTGCCAGCAGTGAACTAGCGGGAGCACCCTACAATGAGCAGTTCTTC.

This clone has a single count. V is TRBV2 and J is TRBJ2-5, with no clear D. The CDR3 runs 15 residues. CDR1 and CDR2 from the germline V gene are SNHLY and FYNNEI. Trimming shortened V by 3 bases and J by 1 base, and 12 bases separated the two germline ends. The DNA for the CDR3 is TGTGCCAGCAGTGAGGTCTCCTATATCCAAGAGACCCAGTACTTC. Its translation is CASSEVSYIQETQYF.

The chain is built from TRBV9 and TRBJ1-2, with D unclear. The germline V gene has CDR1 SGDLS and CDR2 YYNGEE. The CDR3 runs 13 residues. V was clipped by 3 bases and J by 0 bases, with 6 bases between them. The CDR3 region has the DNA TGTGCCAGCAGCGACAGCTCTAACTATGGCTACACCTTC. Protein sequence: CASSDSSNYGYTF. Drawing the rest from reference TRBV9 and TRBJ1-2, the complete variable domain is DSGVTQTPKHLITATGQRVTLRCSPRSGDLSVYWYQQSLDQGLQFLIQYYNGEERAKGNILERFSAQQFPDLHSELNLSSLELGDSALYFCASSDSSNYGYTFGSGTRLTVV.